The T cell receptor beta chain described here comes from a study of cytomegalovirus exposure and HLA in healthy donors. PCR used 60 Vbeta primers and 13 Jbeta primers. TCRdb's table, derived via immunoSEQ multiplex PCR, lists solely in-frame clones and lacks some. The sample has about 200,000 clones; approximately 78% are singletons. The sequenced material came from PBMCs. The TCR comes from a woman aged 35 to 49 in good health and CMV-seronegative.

CDR3 DNA: TGTGCCAGCAGCGAGAGGGCAGGCCCTACAGATACGCAGTATTTT. This encodes CASSERAGPTDTQYF. This rearrangement joins TRBV9 to TRBJ2-3; D perhaps matches TRBD2 (5 bases). The V end was cut by 3 bases, the J end by 3 bases, with 14 bases between. This CDR3 has 15 amino acids. CDR1 is SGDLS, CDR2 YYNGEE, per germline. The full variable domain, completed using reference TRBV9 and TRBJ2-3, is DSGVTQTPKHLITATGQRVTLRCSPRSGDLSVYWYQQSLDQGLQFLIQYYNGEERAKGNILERFSAQQFPDLHSELNLSSLELGDSALYFCASSERAGPTDTQYFGPGTRLTVL.